The 12 T cell receptor beta chains in this list originate from one sample, sequenced in a study of CD8+ T cells in alopecia areata. RNA was extracted and reverse transcribed into cDNA as the sequencing template. The table came from immunoSEQ multiplex PCR; TCRdb's copy has only in-frame clones and leaves some out. The repertoire consists of 150,000 to 200,000 clones, with 50% to 60% occurring once and the leading ten covering around 15%. The source material was CD4+ T cells sorted from blood, sampled at week 0. Source of these receptors: a human donor with alopecia areata.

V gene TRBV30 combines with J gene TRBJ1-1; D uncertain. CDR1 and CDR2 (germline): GTSNPN, SVGIG (reference sequence). Trimming stripped 1 base from V and 5 bases from J, with 8 bases between. This CDR3 region has 12 residues. This CDR3 is CAWSASITEAFF. The DNA of the CDR3 is TGTGCCTGGAGTGCATCCATAACTGAAGCTTTCTTT.

This clone has just a few counts. The chain carries TRBV6-1 and TRBJ2-2, with 7 nucleotides matching TRBD1. Germline CDR1 reads MNHNS; CDR2 reads SASEGT. J lost 7 bases, V lost 2 bases, and 1 base had no gene match. The CDR3 covers 13 residues. The CDR3 DNA reads TGTGCCAGCAGTGAAAGGGGGCTCGGGGAGCTGTTTTTT. Translating it yields CASSERGLGELFF.

The chain uses TRBV28 and TRBJ2-2; 8 bases align to TRBD2. Germline values: CDR1 MDHEN, CDR2 SYDVKM. The CDR3 spans 14 residues. After removal of 7 bases from V and 6 bases from J, the junction contained 7 bases not matched to a gene. The CDR3 here is CASTRGGEPGELFF. DNA of the CDR3: TGTGCCAGCACCCGGGGGGGGGAGCCCGGGGAGCTGTTTTTT.

The chain carries TRBV5-4 and TRBJ1-2; D is undetermined. CDR3 length: 15 amino acids. Trimming removed 4 bases at V and 6 bases at J, with 19 bases between. The germline CDR1 and CDR2 sequences are SGHNT and YYREEE (reference sequence). The DNA for the CDR3 is TGTGCCAGCAGCCTAACAGTGCAAGGGAGTAATGGCTACACCTTC. It yields the protein CASSLTVQGSNGYTF.

This chain joins TRBV6-5 and TRBJ2-7; D unclear. The germline V gene has CDR1 MNHEY and CDR2 SVGAGI. The CDR3 has 14 residues. Trimming removed 0 bases at V and 1 base at J, with 7 bases between. The DNA of the CDR3 is TGTGCCAGCAGTTACTCCGCTCAGTCCTACGAGCAGTACTTC. As protein: CASSYSAQSYEQYF.

J is TRBJ1-1 and V is TRBV6-5; possible D gene TRBD1, 5 bases. V was shortened by 6 bases and J by 1 base, with 9 bases between the two germline ends. Germline CDR1 and CDR2: MNHEY and SVGAGI. This CDR3 comprises 13 residues. CDR3 sequence (DNA): TGTGCCAGCAGGGGGACTCGGAACACTGAAGCTTTCTTT. Translating gives CASRGTRNTEAFF.

The genes are TRBV9 and TRBJ1-4; D not certain. V was pared by 0 bases and J by 6 bases, with 12 bases between. Germline CDR1 and CDR2: SGDLS and YYNGEE. The CDR3 consists of 15 residues. The CDR3: CASSVGGRPDEKLFF. The CDR3, as DNA: TGTGCCAGCAGCGTAGGAGGAAGGCCTGATGAAAAACTGTTTTTT.

The chain carries TRBV5-1 and TRBJ1-1; the D gene is possibly TRBD1 (5 bases). V lost 1 base and J lost 6, with 19 bases in between. The CDR3 runs 16 residues. Looked up from germline, CDR1 is SGHRS and CDR2 is YFSETQ. For the CDR3, the DNA is TGCGCCAGCAGCTTGTCGGCGGGCAGGGCGCGCGCTGAAGCTTTCTTT. It encodes CASSLSAGRARAEAFF.

The rearrangement uses TRBV2 and TRBJ1-3, with unresolved D. Germline V gives CDR1 SNHLY, CDR2 FYNNEI. V was pared by 4 bases and J by 7 bases, with 5 bases between. This CDR3 has 11 amino acids. Here the CDR3 DNA reads TGTGCCAGCAGTGTAGTCAACACCATATATTTT. It encodes CASSVVNTIYF. Based on the CDR3 plus reference TRBV2 and TRBJ1-3, the full variable domain is EPEVTQTPSHQVTQMGQEVILRCVPISNHLYFYWYRQILGQKVEFLVSFYNNEISEKSEIFDDQFSVERPDGSNFTLKIRSTKLEDSAMYFCASSVVNTIYFGEGSWLTVV.

This clone appeared a few times. This chain links TRBV5-6 with TRBJ2-7; maybe TRBD1 (5 bases). The CDR3 runs to 14 residues. V shed 4 bases and J shed 0 bases, with 11 bases lying between them. Germline loops: CDR1 SGHDT, CDR2 YYEEEE. DNA for the CDR3: TGTGCCAGCAGCGTTTTACAGGACTCCTACGAGCAGTACTTC. The encoded protein is CASSVLQDSYEQYF.

This clone turned up a few times. The V call is TRBV30, the J call TRBJ2-7; D unclear. CDR1 GTSNPN and CDR2 SVGIG come from the germline V gene (reference sequence). This CDR3 has 10 residues. V lost 1 base, J lost 3 bases, and 1 base lay in between. This chain's CDR3 is CAWSGYEQYF. In DNA form, the CDR3 reads TGTGCCTGGAGTGGCTACGAGCAGTACTTC.

This clone showed up just a few times. The genes are TRBV4-2 and TRBJ2-3; D not certain. V lost 0 bases to trimming and J lost 6 bases, with 7 bases between them. Germline loops: CDR1 LGHNA, CDR2 YNFKEQ. The length of the CDR3 is 13 residues. The CDR3 sequence is CASSQDDWDTQYF. The CDR3 DNA reads as TGTGCCAGCAGCCAAGATGATTGGGATACGCAGTATTTT.